These 23 T cell receptor beta chains were sequenced from one sample in a study of blood T cells in healthy people across ages (dated by TCRdb to 2013 to 2016). Receptor libraries were prepared by 5' RACE. Sequenced on an Illumina HiSeq 2500. A second PCR of about 7 to 12 cycles was run with a J-beta primer mix and a sample-barcoded 5' primer. The public reads were run again by TCRdb, first through fastp at Q25 and then through MiXCR, and only productive beta chains were kept. CDR3 protein sequences are deduplicated, and each keeps its most common genes and DNA. This sample lists more than 1,000,000 distinct CDR3 sequences; roughly 24% were detected once. Jointly, the top ten make up about 0.69% of the sample. These data were also reused for a study on T cells of mothers and their children.

The specimen sequenced was blood. These receptors were taken from a girl between 2 and 10 years old in good health.

The genes are TRBV6-1 and TRBJ1-5; no clear D. This CDR3 contains 15 residues. Trimming left V 8 bases short and J 1 base short, with 15 bases between. CDR1 and CDR2 (germline): MNHNS, SASEGT. CDR3 protein: CASFPGLKSNQPQHF. CDR3 coding DNA: TGTGCCAGCTTTCCGGGCCTCAAGAGCAATCAGCCCCAGCATTTT.

The V and J genes are TRBV2 and TRBJ1-6; 8 nucleotides line up with TRBD1. The CDR3 loop spans 16 amino acids. Trimming cost V 7 bases and J 6 bases; bases outside gene matches: 11. The germline V gene has CDR1 SNHLY and CDR2 FYNNEI. The CDR3 loop reads CASKTGTGAFNSPLHF. CDR3 DNA sequence: TGTGCCAGCAAGACCGGGACAGGTGCTTTTAATTCACCCCTCCACTTT.

The sample holds many counts of this clonotype. The chain combines TRBV4-3 with TRBJ2-3, with D unresolved. There are 13 residues in the CDR3. Germline V gives CDR1 LGHNA, CDR2 YSLEER. Trimming took off 1 base at V and 3 bases at J, with 5 bases between the two ends. The CDR3 is CASSQVLTDTQYF. DNA of the CDR3: TGCGCCAGCAGCCAAGTCTTAACAGATACGCAGTATTTT.

The chain uses TRBV6-2 or TRBV6-3 and TRBJ2-1; no reliable D call. V lost 4 bases and J 8 bases, leaving 9 bases between the germline ends. The germline CDR1 and CDR2 sequences are MNHEY and SVGEGT. The length of the CDR3 is 12 residues. The chain's CDR3 is CASSFPPDEQFF. CDR3 bases: TGTGCCAGCAGTTTCCCTCCCGATGAGCAGTTCTTC.

A few counts support this clonotype. The gene calls are TRBV3-1 and TRBJ2-7, with 9 bases aligning to TRBD2. Trimming cost V 1 base and J 1 base; bases outside gene matches: 2. In germline, CDR1 is LGHDT, CDR2 YNNKEL (reference sequence). This CDR3 is 15 amino acids long. DNA of the CDR3: TGTGCCAGCAGCCAAGCAAGCGGGAGGTCCTACGAGCAGTACTTC. Translating it yields CASSQASGRSYEQYF.

This clonotype occurred a few times. The V gene is TRBV29-1, the J gene TRBJ2-1; a possible D gene is TRBD2 (6 bases). This CDR3 spans 14 amino acids. The germline CDR1 and CDR2 sequences are SQVTM and ANQGSEA. CDR3 bases: TGCACCCACGCCGGGACTTCACCGGGGGATGAGCAGTTCTTC. Its protein product is CTHAGTSPGDEQFF.

The genes are TRBV7-9 and TRBJ2-5; D possibly corresponds to TRBD1 (5 bases). This CDR3 region has 14 residues. Trimming took off 5 bases at V and 5 bases at J, with 15 bases between the two ends. Germline loops: CDR1 SEHNR, CDR2 FQNEAQ (reference sequence). DNA of the CDR3: TGTGCCAGCAGCCCAACCGACAGCCGGGAGACCCAGTACTTC. It is translated as CASSPTDSRETQYF.

The chain uses TRBV10-3 and TRBJ1-1; possibly TRBD1 for D (5 bases). Between the trimmed V and J ends, which lost 0 bases and 10 bases, there was a span of 18 bases. Per germline, CDR1 ENHRY and CDR2 SYGVKD. The CDR3 covers 15 residues. The CDR3 spells CAISESRRFGTRAFF. The CDR3 region has the DNA TGTGCCATCAGTGAGTCGAGAAGGTTCGGGACTAGAGCTTTCTTT.

For this clonotype: At one end the junction does not follow the germline gene, possibly because of a read error. The rearrangement links TRBV7-8 to TRBJ2-1; 14 bases match TRBD2. The J call may be wrong; the DNA end is better matched by TRBJ2-7. This CDR3 is 16 amino acids long. The V gene's germline CDR1 is SGHVS and CDR2 FQNEAQ. The CDR3 here is CAGSLARLAGGGEQYF. DNA for the CDR3: TGTGCCGGCAGCTTAGCGCGACTAGCGGGAGGGGGTGAGCAGTACTTC.

Only a few counts were recorded for this clonotype. The chain is built from TRBV10-3 and TRBJ2-3; TRBD2 agrees at 7 bases. The V gene's germline CDR1 is ENHRY and CDR2 SYGVKD. The CDR3 has 15 residues. Germline trimming cut 4 bases from V and 3 bases from J; bases unmatched to any gene: 7. The CDR3 DNA reads TGTGCCATCAGTGGCTCGCTAGCGGTAACAGATACGCAGTATTTT. Its translation is CAISGSLAVTDTQYF.

J is TRBJ2-7 and V is TRBV5-8; possible D gene TRBD1, 5 bases. With 1 base removed from V and 2 bases from J, the gap between germline ends came to 13 bases. CDR1 and CDR2 (germline): SGHTS, YDEGEE. The CDR3 runs to 15 residues. DNA of the CDR3: TGTGCCAGCAGCTTGTCAGGGCTTACGCCCTACGAGCAGTACTTC. Encoded protein: CASSLSGLTPYEQYF.

This clonotype was detected a few times. V gene TRBV29-1 combines with J gene TRBJ1-2, with 9 bases fitting TRBD1. The CDR3 covers 11 residues. Trimming took 6 bases from V and 9 from J; bases not matched to a gene: 5. Germline CDR1 and CDR2: SQVTM and ANQGSEA. The CDR3 region has the DNA TGCAGCGTGGGACAGGGCGTGCGCTACACCTTC. Translation: CSVGQGVRYTF.

This clonotype was seen many times. This chain uses TRBV6-2 or TRBV6-3 with TRBJ2-1; D is unclear. Germline V gene sequence: CDR1 MNHEY, CDR2 SVGEGT. This CDR3 is built from 12 residues. The germline V and J ends were trimmed by 5 bases and 2 bases, with 4 bases remaining between them. DNA of the CDR3: TGTGCCAGCAGTGAAACCTACAATGAGCAGTTCTTC. The encoded protein is CASSETYNEQFF.

This clonotype was detected once. The chain is built from TRBV7-2 and TRBJ2-2, with D maybe TRBD1 (5 bases). Per the germline V gene, CDR1 is SGHTA and CDR2 is FQGNSA. The V and J ends lost 4 bases and 0 bases respectively, with 9 bases between them. The CDR3 has 15 amino acids. CDR3 sequence (DNA): TGTGCCAGCAGCTCTACAGGAGCGAACACCGGGGAGCTGTTTTTT. Amino acids: CASSSTGANTGELFF.

The chain employs TRBV20-1 and TRBJ2-5; 8 bases are a match to TRBD2. The DNA matches TRBJ2-1 better at its end, which makes the J call doubtful. The CDR3 has 14 residues. The germline gives CDR1 DFQATT, CDR2 SNEGSKA (reference sequence). Here the CDR3 DNA reads TGCAGTGCTAGGGGGACTAGAAAAGGCAATGAGCAGTTCTTC. Its protein is CSARGTRKGNEQFF.

V is TRBV3-1 and J is TRBJ1-6, with unresolved D. The CDR3 totals 14 residues. With 9 bases removed from V and 7 bases from J, the gap between germline ends came to 16 bases. CDR1 and CDR2 (germline): LGHDT, YNNKEL (reference sequence). CDR3 sequence: CASAPRQTNSPLHF. CDR3 sequence (DNA): TGTGCCAGTGCCCCTCGGCAGACAAATTCACCCCTCCACTTT.

This chain uses TRBV7-9 with TRBJ1-3; maybe TRBD1 (5 bases). Germline V gene lookup returns CDR1 SEHNR and CDR2 FQNEAQ (reference sequence). The V end was cut by 5 bases, the J end by 7 bases, with 15 bases between. The CDR3 has 14 amino acids. The CDR3 here is CASSAFAGLNTIYF. CDR3 sequence (DNA): TGTGCCAGCAGCGCATTCGCAGGGCTGAACACCATATATTTT.

Only a few counts were recorded for this clonotype. The chain is built from TRBV28 and TRBJ2-4; 9 positions match TRBD1. The CDR3 consists of 16 residues. Trimming removed 7 bases from V and 2 bases from J; junction bases left unmatched: 9. Germline V gene sequence: CDR1 MDHEN, CDR2 SYDVKM. The CDR3 DNA follows: TGTGCCAGCACCGGTGCCGGGACAGGGTCCAAAAACATTCAGTACTTC. Translating gives CASTGAGTGSKNIQYF.

V gene TRBV4-1 combines with J gene TRBJ2-5; D unclear. The CDR3 is made up of 15 amino acids. Trimming pared 0 bases from V and 2 bases from J, leaving 10 bases between. Germline CDR1 is MGHRA and CDR2 is YSYEKL. The CDR3 loop reads CASSQDVSRQETQYF. The CDR3 DNA reads TGCGCCAGCAGCCAAGATGTGAGCCGACAAGAGACCCAGTACTTC.

This clonotype was detected once. This sequence joins TRBV2 and TRBJ2-7, with D perhaps assigned TRBD1 or TRBD2 (5 bases each). V dropped 0 bases and J dropped 0 bases, with 12 bases sitting between them. This CDR3 contains 16 residues. In germline, CDR1 is SNHLY, CDR2 FYNNEI. The CDR3 loop is CASSEARGAPSYEQYF. The CDR3 coding sequence is TGTGCCAGCAGTGAAGCTCGAGGGGCTCCCTCCTACGAGCAGTACTTC.

This chain uses TRBV7-6 with TRBJ2-7; 7 positions match TRBD1. CDR1 is SGHVS and CDR2 is FNYEAQ in the germline V gene. With 1 base clipped from V and 6 bases from J, the junction kept 3 bases outside the gene matches. The CDR3 covers 13 residues. CDR3 DNA: TGTGCCAGCAGCTTAGGGACAGGTCCCGAGCAGTACTTC. It encodes CASSLGTGPEQYF.

About this clonotype itself: Its ends do not fully match the called genes, so a read error is possible. The chain combines TRBV27 with TRBJ2-4; 7 bases agree with TRBD1. Germline lookup yields CDR1 MNHEY and CDR2 SMNVEV (reference sequence). This CDR3 contains 15 residues. CDR3 bases: TGTGCCAGCAGCGACGCCGGGACAGCCAAAGACATTCAGTACTTC. Translating gives CASSDAGTAKDIQYF.

This chain uses TRBV3-1 with TRBJ1-4; a weak D match, TRBD1 (5 bases). Trimming cost V 5 bases and J 11 bases, with 15 bases left between them. CDR1 and CDR2 (germline): LGHDT, YNNKEL (reference sequence). CDR3 length: 13 amino acids. The CDR3 sequence: CASSSLGEWKLFF. CDR3 in DNA: TGTGCCAGCAGCTCCTTGGGGGAGTGGAAACTGTTTTTT.